This entry describes one TCR beta chain. Germline assignment: CDR1 LNHDA and CDR2 SQIVND (reference sequence). V lost 7 bases to trimming and J lost 4 bases, with 13 bases between them. CDR3 length: 13 amino acids. The data are from a study of blood T cell repertoires in COVID-19. Study context: T cells, B-cell-depleted T cells, or PBMCs provided the cDNA or gDNA that served as material.

The repertoire was sequenced with immunoSEQ multiplex PCR; TCRdb's copy has only in-frame clones and lacks some. The sample shows 150,000 to 200,000 clones, about 88% of them seen only once. This chain uses TRBV19 with TRBJ1-2, with D possibly being TRBD1 (6 bases). Sample: peripheral blood. The clonotype originates from a man aged 60-69 years with active or convalescent COVID-19. The CDR3 DNA is TGTGCCAGTACGCGGGGGGCTAGCTATGGCTACACCTTC. The encoded protein is CASTRGASYGYTF.